This TCR beta chain was recovered during a study of regulatory T cells in long-lasting Graves disease. Regarding the study as a whole: Persistent Graves' patients showed a TCR diversity that was lower than that of newly diagnosed ones. Among samples with persistent disease, TRBV28, TRBJ1-2 and TRBJ2-5 were favored.

About this clonotype: Its antigen is unidentified.

The authors built TCR beta libraries using iRepertoire HTBI primers and Arm-PCR of CDR3 regions. TCRdb passed the multiplex PCR reads through MiXCR, listing each CDR3 protein once. The data contain more than 300,000 distinct CDR3 sequences, less than 20% of them singletons. V lost 4 bases to trimming and J lost 9 bases, with 13 bases between them. Germline V lookup: CDR1 MDHEN, CDR2 SYDVKM. The CDR3 runs 12 residues. As to time point: persistent/refractory GD, antithyroid drugs over 5 years with positive TRAb. TCR sequences were obtained from RNA taken from PBMCs. The patients were drawn from one endocrinology department in Xi'an, China.

This chain uses TRBV28 with TRBJ2-7; unclear D gene. The sequences come from peripheral blood mononuclear cells (PBMCs), collected when the disease was refractory, from a patient treated with antithyroid drugs. The TCR originated in a female donor with Graves disease. The CDR3 region is CASSSAHPGQYF. DNA of the CDR3: TGTGCCAGCAGTTCCGCGCACCCGGGGCAGTACTTC.